This entry is about one T cell receptor beta chain. Its target antigen remains unknown. Per-base quality was not reported, and no clone a single base away is much larger than it. Per the publication, the time point label means: baseline before first vaccination. Vaccinee samples came from UK trials COV001 and COV002, including a single-blind randomized controlled phase 2/3 trial of AZD1222 (ChAdOx1 nCoV-19) in healthy adults. For TCRbeta chain sequencing, PBMC samples from trial participants were taken at day 0 and at day 28 after the second dose. The CDR3 regions of human TCRbeta chains were subjected to immunosequencing. The original pipeline was this. Repertoire TCRs were checked for matches against a reference library of SARS-CoV-2-specific TCRs that had been generated using the MIRA antigen-specificity platform. Breadth meant the fraction of unique TCRs that were SARS-CoV-2-associated, whereas depth meant the fraction of total T cells that were SARS-CoV-2-associated. Using the MIRA data, each spike-specific TCR was mapped to the spike region that the TCR reacts to and placed in a CD4 or CD8 class. Log10-transformed breadth and depth values were compared by one-way ANOVA with Sidak's multiple comparisons tests. TCRdb stores this immuneACCESS table with in-frame sequences only. Part of the clones is absent; in the studies checked, under half of the shortfall reflects unresolved V genes, and no reason is known for the rest. D and trimming come from the DNA, and the V and J calls and clone size come from that table. This sample lists some 97,000 clones; more than 75% were detected once. Clones ranked in the top ten supply approximately 3% of the sample.

This sample was taken from a study of T cell responses to AZD1222 COVID-19 vaccine (dated by TCRdb to 2020 to 2022). In terms of the full investigation: Because spike-specific TCR depth and breadth did not differ between the two schedules, AZD1222 recipients who got a second dose at roughly 4 weeks were pooled with those who got a second dose at roughly 12 weeks. Enrollment into the trials was organized by age into subgroups of 18-55, 56-69 and 70-plus years, and those subgroups contained roughly 150, 30 and 60 TCR-sequenced participants, respectively. TCR sequencing was performed for about 250 trial participants, of whom around 200 were given two doses of AZD1222 and some 25 were given two doses of MenACWY control vaccine.

V sheds 0 bases and J sheds 8 bases, leaving 16 bases between their ends. Reading the germline V gene gives CDR1 LGHNA and CDR2 YSLEER. The CDR3 runs 16 residues from the cysteine to the phenylalanine. The sequence is cut down to CDR3 DNA, 48 bases in frame from base 1. Here is what the overall study found, with its caveats: Nearly half of unique spike-specific TCRs reportedly recognized epitopes outside regions mutated in the B.1.351 and B.1.1.7 variants. Conclusions about previously exposed vaccinees are limited because only 6 or 7 AZD1222 recipients were SARS-CoV-2 seropositive at baseline. Because no samples from the day 14 peak response were available, repertoires could be characterized only after the peak T cell response. In the small 56-69-year group, the increase in depth fell short of significance, most likely because of low power. A significant rise in spike-specific TCR breadth and depth was observed after two AZD1222 doses relative to day 0 and relative to MenACWY recipients. Vaccine-associated CD4 TCRs spanned the whole spike protein, with dominant responses in regions 160-218 and 743-854. Participants were mostly white British and included more females than males, and it was suggested by the authors that clonal diversity may have been underestimated.

The sequence derives from an adult in good health. The chain is made from TRBV4-3 and TRBJ1-4, with a weak D call of TRBD1 (5 bases match). The sample in question was peripheral blood, obtained on day 0 of AZD1222 vaccination. Read as DNA, the sequence is TGCGCCAGCAGCCAAGATGGGGACTCCGCGGGAGAAAAACTGTTTTTT. The resulting protein is CASSQDGDSAGEKLFF.